This paragraph covers one TCR beta chain sequence. The data belong to a study of T-cell memory formation after mild COVID-19. Using constant-segment primers, 5'RACE produced TCR alpha and TCR beta cDNA libraries carrying sample barcodes and UMIs. TCRdb used MiXCR to reprocess the 5' RACE reads, holding one entry per CDR3 protein. The profile shows about 200,000 distinct CDR3 sequences, 7.5% to 10% of them singletons. Sequences were obtained from PBMCs or a T cell subset sorted from them (not recorded which). This sequence was found in a man between 18 and 35 years old who had mild COVID-19 (a few samples of this study predate the infection). Cell type and time point are not known.

The CDR3 region has the DNA TGTGCCAGCAGTTCCTCGGGACAGGGGAATTCACCCCTCCACTTT. Translating it yields CASSSSGQGNSPLHF. This chain uses TRBV7-6 with TRBJ1-6; 10 positions match TRBD1. The germline V gene encodes CDR1 SGHVS and CDR2 FNYEAQ. The CDR3 contains 15 residues. The ends lost 6 bases at V and 7 bases at J; junction bases unmatched: 6.